Below are 12 T cell receptor beta chains sequenced from a single sample in a study of CD8+ T cells in alopecia areata. Treatment defined: oral pan-JAK inhibitor, 5-10 mg twice daily. RNA was extracted and reverse transcribed into cDNA as the sequencing template. The table came from immunoSEQ multiplex PCR; TCRdb's copy has only in-frame clones and leaves some out. Of 170,000 or so clones listed, about three fifths are singletons. Sequencing used CD4+ T cells sorted from blood, obtained at week 4, from a patient treated with tofacitinib. These receptors came from a human donor with alopecia areata.

The rearrangement links TRBV7-2 to TRBJ2-5, with 7 nucleotides matching TRBD1. CDR1 SGHTA and CDR2 FQGNSA come from the germline V gene. The CDR3 runs 15 residues. V was pared by 3 bases and J by 4 bases, with 8 bases of the junction left unmatched. The CDR3: CASSFWSGGGETQYF. DNA for the CDR3: TGTGCCAGCAGCTTTTGGTCAGGGGGTGGAGAGACCCAGTACTTC.

The rearrangement uses TRBV6-5 and TRBJ2-7, with D perhaps TRBD2 (6 bases). CDR1 MNHEY and CDR2 SVGAGI come from the germline V gene. With 3 bases removed from V and 0 bases from J, the gap between germline ends came to 12 bases. The CDR3 spans 15 residues. CDR3 amino acids: CASSYGLGGSYEQYF. In DNA, the CDR3 is TGTGCCAGCAGTTATGGACTGGGGGGCTCCTACGAGCAGTACTTC.

This clone showed up just a few times. The chain has TRBV4-3 and TRBJ2-1; D may be TRBD1 (6 bases). V gave up 4 bases and J gave up 7 bases, with 11 bases separating them. Germline V gives CDR1 LGHNA, CDR2 YSLEER. The CDR3 extends over 13 amino acids. The CDR3 sequence is CASSLARGNEQFF. The CDR3 region has the DNA TGCGCCAGCAGCCTAGCCAGGGGAAATGAGCAGTTCTTC.

The J gene is TRBJ2-3, the V gene TRBV5-4, with D hard to call. Trimming stripped 2 bases from V and 2 bases from J, with 9 bases between. This CDR3 contains 14 residues. Germline V gene sequence: CDR1 SGHNT, CDR2 YYREEE (reference sequence). The CDR3 nucleotides read TGTGCCAGCAGCTTTGGGCGACACACAGATACGCAGTATTTT. Its translation is CASSFGRHTDTQYF.

This clone was seen only a few times. The chain carries TRBV6-6 and TRBJ1-6; 8 bases are shared with TRBD1. This CDR3 region has 14 residues. Germline V gives CDR1 MNHNY, CDR2 SVGAGI (reference sequence). The V gene end was trimmed by 5 bases and the J gene end by 10 bases; junction bases not matched to a gene: 7. The CDR3 spells CASSPGTGTSPLHF. The DNA for the CDR3 is TGTGCCAGCAGTCCCGGGACAGGAACCTCACCCCTCCACTTT.

The chain uses TRBV30 and TRBJ2-7; 8 bases are shared with TRBD2. Germline V CDR1 and CDR2: GTSNPN, SVGIG (reference sequence). V was clipped by 1 base and J by 4 bases; unmatched bases: 12. The CDR3 runs to 16 residues. The CDR3 nucleotides are TGTGCCTGGAGTGGAACAGCCGGGACTAGGGGTTACGAGCAGTACTTC. The encoded protein is CAWSGTAGTRGYEQYF.

J is TRBJ1-5 and V is TRBV30, with unresolved D. There are 13 residues in the CDR3. CDR1 is GTSNPN, CDR2 SVGIG, per germline (reference sequence). V was pared by 2 bases and J by 0 bases, with 5 bases between. The CDR3 DNA follows: TGTGCCTGGAGTTCGGGTAGCAATCAGCCCCAGCATTTT. It yields the protein CAWSSGSNQPQHF.

The V and J genes are TRBV29-1 and TRBJ2-7; TRBD1 might be the D (5 bases). Trimming removed 0 bases at V and 2 bases at J, with 11 bases between. In germline, CDR1 is SQVTM, CDR2 ANQGSEA. The length of the CDR3 is 14 residues. In nucleotides, the CDR3 is TGCAGCGTTGAAGAGCAGGGCATAACCTACGAGCAGTACTTC. Residues: CSVEEQGITYEQYF.

V usage is TRBV30 and J usage is TRBJ2-5, with D perhaps matching TRBD2 (6 bases). Germline V CDR1 and CDR2: GTSNPN, SVGIG (reference sequence). CDR3 length equals 14 residues. The V end was cut by 3 bases, the J end by 2 bases, with 13 bases between. The CDR3 is CAWRGEGLQETQYF. CDR3 sequence (DNA): TGTGCCTGGAGGGGCGAGGGACTTCAAGAGACCCAGTACTTC.

The chain links TRBV30 to TRBJ2-1; TRBD1 is a possible D gene (6 bases). CDR1 is GTSNPN and CDR2 is SVGIG in the germline V gene (reference sequence). V shed 5 bases and J shed 6 bases, with 11 bases lying between them. The CDR3 contains 12 residues. The CDR3 coding sequence is TGTGCCTGGGTCCAGGGGTCCAATGAGCAGTTCTTC. Translating gives CAWVQGSNEQFF.

V and J are TRBV5-4 and TRBJ2-1; the match to TRBD1 covers 9 bases. The CDR3 length is 15 residues. Germline CDR1 SGHNT, CDR2 YYREEE (reference sequence). The ends lost 0 bases at V and 7 bases at J; junction bases unmatched: 5. The CDR3 loop is CASSLAGTGLNEQFF. In DNA form, the CDR3 reads TGTGCCAGCAGCTTGGCCGGGACAGGGCTAAATGAGCAGTTCTTC.

This rearrangement joins TRBV25-1 to TRBJ2-5; 8 bases align to TRBD1. The J segment lost 4 bases and the V segment lost 5 bases, leaving 0 bases of the junction unmatched. Germline V gene data show CDR1 as MGHDK and CDR2 as SYGVNS. The CDR3 runs to 12 residues. The CDR3 bases are TGTGCCAGCAGTACAGGGGGAGAGACCCAGTACTTC. The encoded protein is CASSTGGETQYF.